The next 4 T cell receptor beta chains were all read from a single sample in a study of T cells after yellow fever vaccination. MiXCR, applied by TCRdb to the 5' RACE reads, yields one record per CDR3 protein. The sample lists about 49,000 distinct CDR3 sequences; 7% to 9% were seen once. The sequences come from CD8+ T cells sorted from PBMCs, collected about 2 weeks after the first yellow fever vaccination. The receptors here all came from a man in his late teens or twenties who received the YFV17D yellow fever vaccine.

This clonotype has just a few counts. J is TRBJ1-5 and V is TRBV20-1, with TRBD1 matching over 12 bases. Trimming removed 1 base from V and 7 bases from J; junction bases left unmatched: 8. The CDR3 extends over 16 amino acids. Germline V gives CDR1 DFQATT, CDR2 SNEGSKA (reference sequence). CDR3 DNA: TGCAGTGCTAGAGCTTCGGGACAGGGGGCGGGCCAGCCCCAGCATTTT. This encodes CSARASGQGAGQPQHF.

This clonotype has only a few counts. The chain carries TRBV7-2 and TRBJ2-5; 15 bases line up with TRBD2. This CDR3 region has 16 residues. The V gene end was trimmed by 5 bases and the J gene end by 2 bases; junction bases not matched to a gene: 3. Germline V gene data show CDR1 as SGHTA and CDR2 as FQGNSA. CDR3 in DNA: TGTGCCAGCAGCCCCGGACTAGCGGGGGGGCAAGAGACCCAGTACTTC. This codes for CASSPGLAGGQETQYF. Full variable domain (missing parts from reference TRBV7-2 and TRBJ2-5): GAGVSQSPSNKVTEKGKDVELRCDPISGHTALYWYRQSLGQGLEFLIYFQGNSAPDKSGLPSDRFSAERTGGSVSTLTIQRTQQEDSAVYLCASSPGLAGGQETQYFGPGTRLLVL.

This clonotype was seen repeatedly, ten times or more. This chain connects TRBV6-4 to TRBJ2-7; 9 nucleotides match TRBD2. The CDR3 contains 13 residues. Germline V gene data show CDR1 as MRHNA and CDR2 as SNTAGT. V was pared by 3 bases and J by 4 bases, with 1 base of the junction left unmatched. CDR3 nucleotides: TGTGCCAGCAGTGAGGGACTAGCTTACGAGCAGTACTTC. This sequence encodes CASSEGLAYEQYF.

Concerning this clonotype itself: A read error is possible here, since a much larger clone lies one base away. The V call is TRBV4-1, the J call TRBJ2-1; D not certain. This CDR3 contains 14 residues. V shed 1 base and J shed 5 bases, with 9 bases lying between them. Germline loops: CDR1 MGHRA, CDR2 YSYEKL. CDR3 DNA: TGCGCCAGCAGCCAAGCAAGCTACGACAATGAGCAGTTCTTC. Residues: CASSQASYDNEQFF.